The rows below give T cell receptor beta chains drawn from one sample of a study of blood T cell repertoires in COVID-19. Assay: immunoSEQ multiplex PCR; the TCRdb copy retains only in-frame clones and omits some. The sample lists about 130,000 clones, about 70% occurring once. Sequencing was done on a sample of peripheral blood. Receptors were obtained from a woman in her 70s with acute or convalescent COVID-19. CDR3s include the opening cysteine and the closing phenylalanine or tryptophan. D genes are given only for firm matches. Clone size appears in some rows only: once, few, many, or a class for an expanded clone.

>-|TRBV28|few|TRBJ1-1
CASSFAGTEAFF
TGTGCCAGCAGTTTCGCAGGGACTGAAGCTTTCTTT
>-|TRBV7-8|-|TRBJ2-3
CASSGRDFRTDTQYF
TGTGCCAGCAGTGGCCGGGACTTTCGCACAGATACGCAGTATTTT
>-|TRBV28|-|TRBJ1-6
CASSLGGQGNSPLHF
TGTGCCAGCAGTTTGGGAGGGCAGGGGAATTCACCCCTCCACTTT
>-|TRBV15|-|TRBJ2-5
CATSRGGANEETQYF
TGTGCCACCAGCAGAGGAGGAGCGAACGAAGAGACCCAGTACTTC
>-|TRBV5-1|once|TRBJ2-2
CASSATGSTGELFF
TGCGCCAGCAGCGCGACAGGTAGCACCGGGGAGCTGTTTTTT
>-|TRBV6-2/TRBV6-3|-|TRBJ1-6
CASSYIRSDSPLHF
TGTGCCAGCAGTTACATTCGGAGTGATTCACCCCTCCACTTT
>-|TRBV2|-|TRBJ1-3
CATNSGNTIYF
TGTGCCACCAACTCTGGAAACACCATATATTTT
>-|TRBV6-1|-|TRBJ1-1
CASSEYGGNTEAFF
TGTGCCAGCAGTGAATACGGGGGGAACACTGAAGCTTTCTTT
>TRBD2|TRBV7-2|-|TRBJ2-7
CASSFSGLAGGTYEQYF
TGTGCCAGCAGCTTTTCGGGACTAGCGGGGGGAACCTACGAGCAGTACTTC
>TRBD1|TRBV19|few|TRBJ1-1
CASSIQGGGGVTEAFF
TGTGCCAGTAGTATACAGGGAGGAGGGGGCGTCACTGAAGCTTTCTTT
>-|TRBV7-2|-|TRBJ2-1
CASSLLRELNEQFF
TGTGCCAGCAGCTTATTGAGGGAGCTCAATGAGCAGTTCTTC
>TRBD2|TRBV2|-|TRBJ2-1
CASSELAGSGEQFF
TGTGCCAGCAGTGAACTAGCGGGATCCGGGGAGCAGTTCTTC
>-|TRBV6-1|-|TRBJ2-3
CASSEREGGVTDTQYF
TGTGCCAGCAGTGAAAGGGAAGGGGGGGTCACAGATACGCAGTATTTT
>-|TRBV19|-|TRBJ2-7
CASSISENTYEQYF
TGTGCCAGTAGTATTTCGGAGAATACCTACGAGCAGTACTTC
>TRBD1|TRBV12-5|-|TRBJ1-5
CASGLGQGREPQHF
TGTGCTAGTGGTTTAGGACAGGGGCGGGAGCCCCAGCATTTT
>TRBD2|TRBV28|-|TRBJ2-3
CASSSPVSLAGDTDTQYF
TGTGCCAGCAGTTCCCCGGTGAGCTTAGCGGGGGACACAGATACGCAGTATTTT
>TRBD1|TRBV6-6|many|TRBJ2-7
CASSTTGMATYEQYF
TGTGCCAGCAGCACGACAGGGATGGCAACCTACGAGCAGTACTTC
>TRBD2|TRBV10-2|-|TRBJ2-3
CAALAGGYGATDTQYF
TGCGCCGCCCTGGCGGGGGGGTATGGGGCCACAGATACGCAGTATTTT
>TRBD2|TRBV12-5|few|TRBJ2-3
CASGFLAGGIPSTDTQYF
TGTGCTAGTGGTTTCCTAGCGGGGGGGATACCTAGCACAGATACGCAGTATTTT
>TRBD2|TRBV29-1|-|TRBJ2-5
CSVALAGAETQYF
TGCAGCGTTGCCCTAGCGGGAGCAGAGACCCAGTACTTC
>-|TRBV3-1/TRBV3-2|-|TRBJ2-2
CASSQTGRAGELFF
TGTGCCAGCAGCCAAACAGGGAGGGCCGGGGAGCTGTTTTTT
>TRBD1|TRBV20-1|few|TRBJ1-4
CSAKQGRKLFF
TGCAGTGCCAAACAGGGGCGGAAACTGTTTTTT
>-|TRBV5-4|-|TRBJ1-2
CASSLGGGYGYTF
TGTGCCAGCAGCTTGGGCGGAGGCTATGGCTACACCTTC